This T cell receptor (beta chain) was identified during a study of T cell responses to AZD1222 COVID-19 vaccine. The overall study: Second doses at about 4 or about 12 weeks were pooled.

The V end lost 6 bases, the J end lost 5 bases, and 10 bases lay between the germline ends. The CDR3 is 12 amino acids. To note about this clone: The antigen is unknown.

Assay: immunoSEQ multiplex PCR; the TCRdb copy retains only in-frame clones and omits some. The sample lists over 150,000 clones, about nine tenths occurring once. Study findings and constraints: Nearly half of the spike-specific TCRs reportedly recognize variant regions that carry no mutations. Spike-specific TCR breadth rose after two AZD1222 doses, and depth rose as well. Seropositivity was recorded at baseline in only six AZD1222 recipients.

The rearrangement uses TRBV12-3 or TRBV12-4 and TRBJ2-5; possibly TRBD1 or TRBD2 for D (5 bases each). The source is an adult in good health. The starting material was peripheral blood, obtained on day 0 of AZD1222 vaccination. Here the CDR3 DNA reads TGTGCCAGCAGGACCGAGGGGGAGACCCAGTACTTC. Translated: CASRTEGETQYF.